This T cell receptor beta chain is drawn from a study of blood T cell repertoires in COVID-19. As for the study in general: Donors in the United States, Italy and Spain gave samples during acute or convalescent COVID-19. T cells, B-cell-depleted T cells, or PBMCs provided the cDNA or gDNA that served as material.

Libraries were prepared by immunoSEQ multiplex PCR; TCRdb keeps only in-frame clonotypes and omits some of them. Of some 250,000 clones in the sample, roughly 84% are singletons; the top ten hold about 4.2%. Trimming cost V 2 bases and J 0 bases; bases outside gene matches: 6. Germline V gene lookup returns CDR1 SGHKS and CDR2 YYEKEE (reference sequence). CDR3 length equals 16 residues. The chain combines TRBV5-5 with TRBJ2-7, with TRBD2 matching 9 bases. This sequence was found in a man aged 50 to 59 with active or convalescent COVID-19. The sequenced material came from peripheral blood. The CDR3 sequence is CASSFISGGYSYEQYF. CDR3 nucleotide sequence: TGTGCCAGCAGCTTCATTAGCGGGGGCTACTCCTACGAGCAGTACTTC.